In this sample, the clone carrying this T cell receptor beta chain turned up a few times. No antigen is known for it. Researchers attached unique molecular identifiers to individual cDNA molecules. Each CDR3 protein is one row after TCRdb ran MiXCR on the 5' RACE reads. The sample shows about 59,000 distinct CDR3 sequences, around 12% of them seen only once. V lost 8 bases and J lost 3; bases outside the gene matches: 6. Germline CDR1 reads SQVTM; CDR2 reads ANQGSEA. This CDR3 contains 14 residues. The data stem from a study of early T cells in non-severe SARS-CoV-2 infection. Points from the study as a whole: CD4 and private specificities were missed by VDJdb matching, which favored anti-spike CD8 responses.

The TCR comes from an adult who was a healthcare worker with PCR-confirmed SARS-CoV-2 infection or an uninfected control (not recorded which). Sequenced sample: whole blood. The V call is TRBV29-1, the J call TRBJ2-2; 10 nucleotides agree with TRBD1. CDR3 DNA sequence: TGCAGCATATCCGGGACAGGGGACACCGGGGAGCTGTTTTTT. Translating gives CSISGTGDTGELFF.